The 21 T cell receptor beta chains given below trace back to one sample, sequenced in a study of blood T cell repertoires in COVID-19. This table comes from immunoSEQ multiplex PCR, and its TCRdb copy is limited to in-frame clones, with some not included. The sample shows 110,000 to 150,000 clones, around 85% of them seen only once. The sample taken for sequencing was peripheral blood. Receptors were obtained from a middle-aged man with acute or convalescent COVID-19.

This chain uses TRBV19 with TRBJ1-6, with TRBD1 matching 7 bases. Germline V CDR1 and CDR2: LNHDA, SQIVND (reference sequence). CDR3 length: 16 amino acids. V trimming: 4 bases; J trimming: 7 bases; junction bases outside the gene matches: 10. The CDR3 region is CASSTIEQGWNSPLHF. The DNA of the CDR3 is TGTGCCAGTAGTACGATCGAACAGGGGTGGAATTCACCCCTCCACTTT.

This clone has only one observation. The chain combines TRBV2 with TRBJ1-6, with unresolved D. Per germline, CDR1 SNHLY and CDR2 FYNNEI. The CDR3 spans 15 residues. V was trimmed by 7 bases and J by 6 bases, leaving 16 bases between them. The CDR3 sequence is CASKELVAGNSPLHF. The CDR3 DNA reads as TGTGCCAGCAAAGAACTCGTAGCCGGTAATTCACCCCTCCACTTT.

The CDR3 protein is CATSRAGELSYGYTF. The CDR3 DNA reads as TGTGCCACCAGCAGGGCGGGGGAACTCAGCTATGGCTACACCTTC. This rearrangement joins TRBV15 to TRBJ1-2; maybe TRBD1 (5 bases). Per germline, CDR1 LNHNV and CDR2 YYDKDF (reference sequence). The V and J ends lost 3 bases and 4 bases respectively, with 15 bases between them. This CDR3 is built from 15 residues.

The rearrangement uses TRBV10-3 and TRBJ2-1; TRBD2 aligns across 8 bases. CDR1 and CDR2 (germline): ENHRY, SYGVKD. The V segment lost 6 bases and the J segment 6 bases; nucleotides outside the gene matches: 7. CDR3 length: 14 amino acids. This CDR3 reads CAIRKGLGSNEQFF. In DNA form, the CDR3 reads TGTGCCATCAGGAAGGGACTAGGTAGCAATGAGCAGTTCTTC.

The chain combines TRBV2 with TRBJ2-1; the match to TRBD2 covers 8 bases. The ends lost 2 bases at V and 6 bases at J; junction bases unmatched: 3. Looked up from germline, CDR1 is SNHLY and CDR2 is FYNNEI. The CDR3 has 14 residues. CDR3 in amino acids: CASSEQREINEQFF. CDR3 DNA sequence: TGTGCCAGCAGTGAACAGCGGGAGATCAATGAGCAGTTCTTC.

The rearrangement links TRBV5-1 to TRBJ1-2; maybe TRBD1 (5 bases). CDR3 length equals 15 residues. V shed 4 bases and J shed 14 bases, with 27 bases lying between them. Germline values: CDR1 SGHRS, CDR2 YFSETQ. The CDR3 sequence: CASSPPSPDSLFRTF. CDR3 sequence (DNA): TGCGCCAGCAGCCCACCCTCCCCTGACAGCCTCTTCAGAACCTTC.

This rearrangement joins TRBV14 to TRBJ2-5; 7 positions agree with TRBD2. CDR1 is SGHDN and CDR2 is FVKESK in the germline V gene. The CDR3 is made up of 15 amino acids. Trimming at V came to 0 bases and at J to 3 bases, leaving 4 bases not matched to a gene. The CDR3, as DNA: TGTGCCAGCAGCCAAGATAGGCGGGGGAAAGAGACCCAGTACTTC. This sequence encodes CASSQDRRGKETQYF.

The rearrangement links TRBV7-9 to TRBJ1-6; no reliable D call. Germline-derived CDR1 and CDR2 are SEHNR and FQNEAQ (reference sequence). The CDR3 contains 14 residues. V lost 3 bases and J lost 7, with 10 bases in between. The CDR3 region has the DNA TGTGCCAGCAGCTTCGGACTGGGAAATTCACCCCTCCACTTT. Amino acid sequence: CASSFGLGNSPLHF.

The chain uses TRBV30 and TRBJ2-6; weak D call: TRBD2 (5 bases). This CDR3 has 16 amino acids. V was trimmed by 0 bases and J by 3 bases, leaving 12 bases between them. The V gene's germline CDR1 is GTSNPN and CDR2 SVGIG (reference sequence). DNA for the CDR3: TGTGCCTGGAGTGTAGCCGGGGTCAGTGGGGCCAACGTCCTGACTTTC. It specifies CAWSVAGVSGANVLTF.

The genes are TRBV6-5 and TRBJ1-2, with 7 bases aligning to TRBD1. The junction had 8 bases not matched to a gene; V was cut back by 2 bases and J by 8 bases. This CDR3 has 14 residues. Germline values: CDR1 MNHEY, CDR2 SVGAGI. The CDR3 region has the DNA TGTGCCAGCAGTTACCAAACAGGGGTTAAGGGCTACACCTTC. Encoded protein: CASSYQTGVKGYTF.

The V and J genes are TRBV6-5 and TRBJ1-6; 7 nucleotides line up with TRBD1. V dropped 6 bases and J dropped 6; count of bases not matched to a gene: 5. The CDR3 is 14 residues long. Germline CDR1 is MNHEY and CDR2 is SVGAGI. As DNA, the CDR3 is TGTGCCAGCAGAAAGGGGGCGCCTAATTCACCCCTCCACTTT. Its translation is CASRKGAPNSPLHF.

The V and J genes are TRBV4-1 and TRBJ2-6; D may be TRBD1 (5 bases). The CDR3 contains 16 residues. CDR1 and CDR2 (germline): MGHRA, YSYEKL. V was shortened by 0 bases and J by 2 bases, with 8 bases between the two germline ends. The CDR3 nucleotides are TGCGCCAGCAGCCAAGATGCAGGGACTGGGGCCAACGTCCTGACTTTC. This codes for CASSQDAGTGANVLTF.

The gene calls are TRBV5-8 and TRBJ2-7; weak D call: TRBD1 (6 bases). Trimming removed 4 bases at V and 1 base at J, with 9 bases between. Germline V CDR1 and CDR2: SGHTS, YDEGEE. The CDR3 consists of 13 residues. The chain's CDR3 is CASSRTESYEQYF. The CDR3 DNA reads TGTGCCAGCAGCCGGACAGAATCCTACGAGCAGTACTTC.

V gene TRBV6-5 combines with J gene TRBJ1-2; the D gene is possibly TRBD1 (5 bases). In germline, CDR1 is MNHEY, CDR2 SVGAGI. This CDR3 spans 15 amino acids. The V end lost 0 bases, the J end lost 8 bases, and 16 bases lay between the germline ends. The CDR3 spells CASSYSVRVGVGYTF. The DNA of the CDR3 is TGTGCCAGCAGTTACTCGGTTAGGGTAGGGGTAGGCTACACCTTC.

The chain joins TRBV7-3 to TRBJ2-1; 8 nucleotides agree with TRBD2. The junction had 22 bases not matched to a gene; V was cut back by 5 bases and J by 4 bases. In germline, CDR1 is SGHTA, CDR2 FQGTGA. The CDR3 is made up of 20 amino acids. CDR3 nucleotides: TGTGCCAGCAGCCTCGGGTCTAGCGGGCAGCCCCCGAAGCTATACAATGAGCAGTTCTTC. It codes for CASSLGSSGQPPKLYNEQFF. The whole variable domain, filled in from reference TRBV7-3 and TRBJ2-1, reads GAGVSQTPSNKVTEKGKYVELRCDPISGHTALYWYRQSLGQGPEFLIYFQGTGAADDSGLPNDRFFAVRPEGSVSTLKIQRTERGDSAVYLCASSLGSSGQPPKLYNEQFFGPGTRLTVL.

Points on this clone: The sample holds other DNA sequences that translate to the same CDR3. The chain couples TRBV12-3 or TRBV12-4 to TRBJ1-5; D unresolved. This CDR3 comprises 13 residues. Deletions cut 6 bases from V and 3 bases from J, with 9 bases between. CDR3 region: CASRGQDNQPQHF. The CDR3, as DNA: TGTGCCAGCAGGGGCCAGGACAATCAGCCCCAGCATTTT.

V is TRBV10-1 and J is TRBJ2-5, with 7 bases identical to TRBD1. CDR1 WNHNN and CDR2 SYGVQD come from the germline V gene (reference sequence). V was clipped by 6 bases and J by 0 bases; unmatched bases: 1. This CDR3 is built from 13 residues. The CDR3 DNA follows: TGCGCCAGCAGCGGACAGGACCAAGAGACCCAGTACTTC. Translation gives CASSGQDQETQYF.

This chain connects TRBV10-2 to TRBJ1-2, with 9 bases that match TRBD1. Germline assignment: CDR1 WSHSY and CDR2 SAAADI. This CDR3 region has 13 residues. Unmatched junction bases numbered 4, after V lost 8 bases and J lost 3 bases. CDR3 nucleotides: TGCGCCAGCCGGGGACAGGGTGACTATGGCTACACCTTC. Translating gives CASRGQGDYGYTF.

The sample holds one count of this clone. The rearrangement joins TRBV7-9 to TRBJ2-5; 9 nucleotides match TRBD1. Per germline, CDR1 SEHNR and CDR2 FQNEAQ (reference sequence). The junction had 11 bases not matched to a gene; V was cut back by 5 bases and J by 4 bases. The CDR3 sequence is 16 residues long. DNA of the CDR3: TGTGCCAGCAGCGCACGGACAGGGGTAGCCTCAGAGACCCAGTACTTC. It codes for CASSARTGVASETQYF.

Note on this clone: One junction end disagrees with the germline gene, perhaps due to a read error. The rearrangement links TRBV5-8 to TRBJ1-4, with 8 bases lining up with TRBD1. The germline gives CDR1 SGHTS, CDR2 YDEGEE. CDR3 size: 14 residues. The CDR3 DNA sequence: TGTGCCAGCAGCTTGGAGACAGGGGTGCTGAAACCGTTTTTT. Amino acids: CASSLETGVLKPFF.

V and J are TRBV28 and TRBJ2-1; 9 positions agree with TRBD2. CDR1 and CDR2 (germline): MDHEN, SYDVKM. This CDR3 spans 16 amino acids. V was clipped by 0 bases and J by 2 bases; unmatched bases: 2. CDR3 residues: CASSLWTSGAYNEQFF. CDR3 DNA sequence: TGTGCCAGCAGTTTATGGACTAGCGGTGCCTACAATGAGCAGTTCTTC.